This TCR beta chain is from a study of T-cell memory formation after mild COVID-19. Using its own MiXCR run on the 5' RACE reads, TCRdb lists one record per CDR3 protein. The table lists roughly 400,000 distinct CDR3 sequences, 20% to 25% of them singletons. This clonotype was observed a handful of times. The receptor comes from an adult woman who had mild COVID-19 (a few samples of this study predate the infection). Cell type and time point are not known. The sequenced sample was PBMCs or a T cell subset sorted from them (not recorded which).

CDR3: CASSRLLQGVSGELFF. The CDR3 DNA reads as TGTGCCAGCAGCCGACTTTTGCAGGGGGTGTCCGGGGAGCTGTTTTTT. The genes are TRBV4-2 and TRBJ2-2; the match to TRBD1 covers 7 bases. Losses at the gene ends were 4 bases for V and 6 bases for J; bases not matched to a gene: 11. CDR3 length: 16 residues. CDR1 and CDR2 from the germline V gene are LGHNA and YNFKEQ.